Following are 18 T cell receptor beta chains from one sample sequenced in a study of blood T cells in healthy people across ages. Primers used in a second PCR of about 7 to 11 cycles were a sample-barcoded 5' primer and a J-beta primer mix. A single record per CDR3 protein comes from TCRdb applying MiXCR to the 5' RACE reads. The sample yields about 1.4 million distinct CDR3 sequences, around 59% seen once. What was sequenced was blood. Receptor source: a man between 18 and 35 years old in good health.

The chain carries TRBV3-1 and TRBJ1-1; D not certain. CDR1 LGHDT and CDR2 YNNKEL come from the germline V gene (reference sequence). V was trimmed by 11 bases and J by 1 base, leaving 11 bases between them. This CDR3 is 12 amino acids long. This chain's CDR3 is CAVLLPNTEAFF. The CDR3 DNA reads TGTGCCGTTCTCCTACCGAACACTGAAGCTTTCTTT.

The chain uses TRBV29-1 and TRBJ2-3, with 7 bases matching TRBD2. Germline CDR1 reads SQVTM; CDR2 reads ANQGSEA. The CDR3 is 15 residues long. V shed 1 base, J shed 3 bases, and the junction held 7 bases outside the gene matches. The CDR3 DNA reads TGCAGCGTTGAAGGTGAGCGGGGCCAAACAGATACGCAGTATTTT. This translates into CSVEGERGQTDTQYF.

The J gene is TRBJ1-3, the V gene TRBV7-8; D call uncertain. Per germline, CDR1 SGHVS and CDR2 FQNEAQ. The CDR3 sequence is 16 residues long. V was cut by 1 base and J by 4 bases, with 14 bases left in between. The CDR3 DNA is TGTGCCAGCAGCTTAGGAGCGGGATCGCGCGGAAACACCATATATTTT. Its translation: CASSLGAGSRGNTIYF.

This rearrangement joins TRBV20-1 to TRBJ2-3; D gene uncertain. The CDR3 is made up of 12 amino acids. The V and J ends lost 5 bases and 5 bases respectively, with 11 bases between them. Per germline, CDR1 DFQATT and CDR2 SNEGSKA (reference sequence). CDR3 in amino acids: CSAGWWEDTQYF. The CDR3 coding sequence is TGCAGTGCTGGCTGGTGGGAAGATACGCAGTATTTT.

This clonotype was detected only a few times. The rearrangement uses TRBV29-1 and TRBJ1-1, with D unresolved. This CDR3 has 14 residues. Germline V gene sequence: CDR1 SQVTM, CDR2 ANQGSEA. V lost 3 bases to trimming and J lost 4 bases, with 15 bases between them. The CDR3, as DNA: TGCAGCGTTGAGTTGGCAGGAAGTGGCACTGAAGCTTTCTTT. Translating gives CSVELAGSGTEAFF.

This clonotype was detected only a few times. The chain employs TRBV7-9 and TRBJ1-2, with D unclear. CDR1 SEHNR and CDR2 FQNEAQ come from the germline V gene (reference sequence). The CDR3 spans 12 residues. The germline V and J ends were trimmed by 4 bases and 6 bases, with 9 bases remaining between them. The CDR3 loop is CASSSGLDGYTF. DNA for the CDR3: TGTGCCAGCAGCTCCGGGTTGGATGGCTACACCTTC.

The V gene is TRBV5-1, the J gene TRBJ2-7; tentative D call: TRBD2 (5 bases). Trimming removed 2 bases at V and 7 bases at J, with 16 bases between. Germline CDR1 and CDR2: SGHRS and YFSETQ. The CDR3 is made up of 14 amino acids. As DNA, the CDR3 is TGCGCCAGCAGCTTCAGGATGTCGGGGAATGAGCAGTACTTC. It codes for CASSFRMSGNEQYF.

Note on this clonotype: The junction departs from the called germline gene at one end, perhaps through a read error. The chain uses TRBV6-5 and TRBJ2-3; no clear D gene. This CDR3 contains 14 residues. Germline CDR1 reads MNHEY; CDR2 reads SVGAGI. CDR3 amino acids: CASSSEAYTETQYF. CDR3 nucleotide sequence: TGTGCCAGCAGTTCAGAAGCATACACAGAGACGCAGTATTTT.

The chain couples TRBV10-3 to TRBJ2-1; D may match TRBD1 or TRBD2 (5 bases each). The CDR3 totals 14 residues. Trimming shortened V by 7 bases and J by 10 bases, and 20 bases separated the two germline ends. Germline-derived CDR1 and CDR2 are ENHRY and SYGVKD. This CDR3 reads CAIMAGDGPYEQFF. In nucleotides, the CDR3 is TGTGCCATCATGGCCGGGGACGGTCCCTACGAGCAGTTCTTC.

V and J are TRBV5-1 and TRBJ2-1; 9 bases map to TRBD1. V trimming: 0 bases; J trimming: 4 bases; junction bases outside the gene matches: 11. From germline, CDR1 is SGHRS and CDR2 YFSETQ. The CDR3 has 18 amino acids. The CDR3 region has the DNA TGCGCCAGCAGCTTGGCCGCTCCAGGGACAGGGAGTTACAATGAGCAGTTCTTC. Encoded protein: CASSLAAPGTGSYNEQFF. Variable domain in full (rest from reference TRBV5-1 and TRBJ2-1): KAGVTQTPRYLIKTRGQQVTLSCSPISGHRSVSWYQQTPGQGLQFLFEYFSETQRNKGNFPGRFSGRQFSNSRSEMNVSTLELGDSALYLCASSLAAPGTGSYNEQFFGPGTRLTVL.

The CDR3 reads CATSGQRSSGNTIYF. The CDR3, as DNA: TGTGCCACCAGCGGACAGAGGAGCTCTGGAAACACCATATATTTT. The gene calls are TRBV15 and TRBJ1-3; tentative D call: TRBD1 (6 bases). The V and J ends lost 5 bases and 0 bases respectively, with 11 bases between them. CDR3 length: 15 residues. The germline V gene encodes CDR1 LNHNV and CDR2 YYDKDF (reference sequence).

This clonotype was seen a handful of times. V usage is TRBV29-1 and J usage is TRBJ1-2; tentative D call: TRBD1 (5 bases). V was pared by 4 bases and J by 4 bases, with 10 bases between. This CDR3 has 12 residues. CDR1 is SQVTM and CDR2 is ANQGSEA in the germline V gene. CDR3 nucleotide sequence: TGCAGCGTTGCCGACAGCCTCTATGGCTACACCTTC. Its protein product is CSVADSLYGYTF.

The chain combines TRBV27 with TRBJ1-1, with D unresolved. This CDR3 is built from 15 residues. V was pared by 7 bases and J by 2 bases, with 17 bases between. CDR1 is MNHEY and CDR2 is SMNVEV in the germline V gene (reference sequence). The CDR3 loop is CASKLGPGSNTEAFF. The CDR3 region has the DNA TGTGCCAGCAAACTAGGGCCGGGGTCCAACACTGAAGCTTTCTTT.

As regards this clonotype: At one boundary the junction diverges from the germline segment, which might be a read error. The V and J genes are TRBV10-3 and TRBJ2-7; 7 bases align to TRBD2. Germline-derived CDR1 and CDR2 are ENHRY and SYGVKD. This CDR3 spans 15 amino acids. This chain's CDR3 is CTISGTIESSYEQYF. The CDR3 DNA is TGTACCATCAGCGGGACGATAGAAAGCTCCTACGAGCAGTACTTC.

The chain is built from TRBV7-9 and TRBJ2-5, with TRBD2 identical over 8 bases. The CDR3 covers 16 residues. Germline CDR1 reads SEHNR; CDR2 reads FQNEAQ (reference sequence). Trimming cost V 8 bases and J 5 bases; bases outside gene matches: 16. The DNA of the CDR3 is TGTGCCAGCCCCGGGACTAGTGAAGGCCCGTGGGAGACCCAGTACTTC. This sequence encodes CASPGTSEGPWETQYF. Combining the CDR3 with reference TRBV7-9 and TRBJ2-5 gives the whole variable domain DTGVSQNPRHKITKRGQNVTFRCDPISEHNRLYWYRQTLGQGPEFLTYFQNEAQLEKSRLLSDRFSAERPKGSFSTLEIQRTEQGDSAMYLCASPGTSEGPWETQYFGPGTRLLVL.

The chain joins TRBV7-2 to TRBJ1-4, with TRBD1 as a possible D gene (6 bases). This CDR3 comprises 18 residues. V shed 5 bases and J shed 3 bases, with 22 bases lying between them. The germline gives CDR1 SGHTA, CDR2 FQGNSA. The chain's CDR3 is CASSGGSGGLRANEKLFF. CDR3 coding DNA: TGTGCCAGCAGCGGAGGCTCCGGGGGCTTGAGGGCTAATGAAAAACTGTTTTTT.

This rearrangement joins TRBV27 to TRBJ2-7, with TRBD1 matching 10 bases. The CDR3 loop spans 15 amino acids. The junction had 8 bases not matched to a gene; V was cut back by 5 bases and J by 4 bases. In germline, CDR1 is MNHEY, CDR2 SMNVEV (reference sequence). CDR3 loop: CASSPNRDRGYEQYF. CDR3 nucleotide sequence: TGTGCCAGCAGTCCGAACCGGGACAGGGGTTACGAGCAGTACTTC.

The rearrangement joins TRBV7-7 to TRBJ2-7; TRBD1 aligns across 9 bases. There are 15 residues in the CDR3. From germline, CDR1 is SSHAT and CDR2 FNYEAQ (reference sequence). Trimming removed 3 bases from V and 0 bases from J; junction bases left unmatched: 3. In DNA form, the CDR3 reads TGTGCCAGCAGCTTTGGGACAGGGAGCTCCTACGAGCAGTACTTC. Encoded protein: CASSFGTGSSYEQYF.